The 22 T cell receptor beta chains below were found in one sample sequenced in a study of molecular identifiers for immune sequencing clone quantification. TCRdb called the PCR reads again in MiXCR, with one record for every CDR3 protein. The repertoire has approximately 550,000 distinct CDR3 sequences, around 25% of them found once; the top ten carry under 0.85%. The source material was naive CD8+ T cells from blood, with Jurkat cell RNA spiked in. The sample's subset: FACS-sorted CD8+CD4-CCR7+CD45RA+ naive T cells. These TCRs come from a human donor in good health. Some libraries in this study had Jurkat cell RNA spiked in.

This clonotype was picked up many times. The rearrangement links TRBV30 to TRBJ2-3; 9 bases agree with TRBD2. The CDR3 runs 17 residues. Trimming took 4 bases from V and 2 from J; bases not matched to a gene: 13. CDR1 is GTSNPN, CDR2 SVGIG, per germline (reference sequence). The CDR3 DNA reads TGTGCCTGGAACATCCTAGGGACTAGCTTACTCACAGATACGCAGTATTTT. The encoded protein is CAWNILGTSLLTDTQYF.

The rearrangement uses TRBV30 and TRBJ2-1, with D unclear. CDR3 length equals 13 residues. Trimming removed 0 bases at V and 1 base at J, with 4 bases between. Germline V lookup: CDR1 GTSNPN, CDR2 SVGIG (reference sequence). The chain's CDR3 is CAWSVYSYNEQFF. CDR3 nucleotides: TGTGCCTGGAGTGTATATTCCTACAATGAGCAGTTCTTC.

In this sample, this clonotype turned up many times. This chain joins TRBV7-3 and TRBJ1-1; D is ambiguous. Trimming removed 4 bases at V and 6 bases at J, with 18 bases between. The germline gives CDR1 SGHTA, CDR2 FQGTGA. The length of the CDR3 is 15 residues. The DNA of the CDR3 is TGTGCCAGCAGCTCCGATGGAGGGTGGGCCTCTGAAGCTTTCTTT. Residues: CASSSDGGWASEAFF.

A note on this clonotype: This may come from a read error, since a much larger clone is one base off. This chain connects TRBV19 to TRBJ2-7; maybe TRBD2 (6 bases). The germline V gene encodes CDR1 LNHDA and CDR2 SQIVND (reference sequence). CDR3 size: 15 residues. CDR3 in DNA: TGTGCCGGTAGTACCCCGGCGGGATACGCCTACGAGCAGTACTTC. It codes for CAGSTPAGYAYEQYF.

To note about this clonotype: A read error may be the cause here, since a much bigger clone is one base away. For the CDR3, the DNA is TGCGCCAGCTGCCAAGGTGGGACAGGGTACAATGAGCAGTTCTTC. Protein: CASCQGGTGYNEQFF. The gene calls are TRBV4-1 and TRBJ2-1; TRBD1 aligns across 9 bases. The CDR3 is 15 amino acids. CDR1 is MGHRA, CDR2 YSYEKL, per germline.

This chain connects TRBV5-3 to TRBJ2-7; tentatively, D is TRBD1 (5 bases). TRBV5-3 is recorded as an ORF, its role being uncertain. V lost 8 bases and J 6 bases, leaving 15 bases between the germline ends. CDR3 length equals 12 residues. The CDR3 protein is CASSTGAIEQYF. CDR3 DNA sequence: TGTGCCAGCAGTACTGGGGCAATCGAGCAGTACTTC.

This clonotype was recorded a few times. The junction does not match germline at one end; this may be a read error. J is TRBJ1-3 and V is TRBV12-3 or TRBV12-4; D possibly corresponds to TRBD1 (5 bases). The CDR3 is 14 amino acids. The CDR3 here is CASTPDRTGNTTYF. CDR3 nucleotide sequence: TGTGCCAGCACTCCCGACAGAACTGGAAACACCACATATTTT.

The table lists this clonotype with many counts. The gene calls are TRBV15 and TRBJ2-2; 9 positions match TRBD2. In germline, CDR1 is LNHNV, CDR2 YYDKDF (reference sequence). The CDR3 consists of 16 residues. The ends lost 7 bases at V and 1 base at J; junction bases unmatched: 7. The CDR3 region has the DNA TGTGCCACCAAGCTGAGAGCGGGAGGGAACACCGGGGAGCTGTTTTTT. Protein sequence: CATKLRAGGNTGELFF.

V is TRBV4-2 and J is TRBJ2-2; no reliable D call. In germline, CDR1 is LGHNA, CDR2 YNFKEQ. The CDR3 has 17 amino acids. V lost 0 bases and J 1 base, leaving 12 bases between the germline ends. The CDR3 is CASSQDLNTLNTGELFF. CDR3 nucleotides: TGTGCCAGCAGCCAAGATCTGAACACCCTGAACACCGGGGAGCTGTTTTTT.

This clonotype has a handful of counts. The chain's CDR3 is CASSGSGPTANTGELFF. In DNA, the CDR3 is TGTGCCAGCAGTGGATCCGGGCCAACCGCGAACACCGGGGAGCTGTTTTTT. This chain uses TRBV12-3 or TRBV12-4 with TRBJ2-2; D gene unclear. This CDR3 is 17 amino acids long. V lost 5 bases, J lost 0 bases, and 16 bases lay in between.

Notes on this clonotype: Since no conserved phenylalanine or tryptophan closes the CDR3, a read error is the likely cause. V gene TRBV20-1 combines with J gene TRBJ2-7, with D maybe TRBD1 (5 bases). The CDR3 totals 12 residues. Germline V gene lookup returns CDR1 DFQATT and CDR2 SNEGSKA (reference sequence). V lost 6 bases to trimming and J lost 3 bases, with 12 bases between them. CDR3 sequence (DNA): TGCAGTGCGCAGGGCTACGTCTACGAGCAGTACTTA. It yields the protein CSAQGYVYEQYL.

This clonotype was observed at least ten times. This sequence joins TRBV7-9 and TRBJ1-1, with TRBD1 matching 7 bases. Germline loops: CDR1 SEHNR, CDR2 FQNEAQ (reference sequence). V dropped 1 base and J dropped 4; count of bases not matched to a gene: 9. This CDR3 comprises 16 residues. The CDR3 DNA is TGTGCCAGCAGCTTAGAAGGTTTCAGGGGGGGCACTGAAGCTTTCTTT. Protein product: CASSLEGFRGGTEAFF.

The table lists this clonotype with a few counts. The chain carries TRBV18 and TRBJ1-1, with a possible D match to TRBD1 (6 bases). V lost 6 bases and J lost 2, with 10 bases in between. Per the germline V gene, CDR1 is KGHSH and CDR2 is LQKENI. This CDR3 is built from 13 residues. CDR3 region: CASSGQTNTEAFF. The CDR3 region has the DNA TGTGCCAGCTCTGGACAGACTAACACTGAAGCTTTCTTT.

This clonotype was detected only a few times. The V gene is TRBV6-5, the J gene TRBJ2-5; weak D call: TRBD1 (5 bases). From germline, CDR1 is MNHEY and CDR2 SVGAGI. V was pared by 6 bases and J by 4 bases, with 15 bases between. This CDR3 has 14 residues. The CDR3 protein is CASSLRVWGETQYF. The CDR3 nucleotides read TGTGCCAGCAGCCTCAGGGTCTGGGGAGAGACCCAGTACTTC.

Notes on this clonotype: This sequence may be a read error, since a much larger clone differs from it by one base. V and J are TRBV6-5 and TRBJ2-2; no reliable D call. The CDR3 sequence is 12 residues long. V lost 2 bases, J lost 7 bases, and 5 bases lay in between. The V gene's germline CDR1 is MNHEY and CDR2 SVGAGI. Here the CDR3 reads CASSYLCGELFF. The CDR3 region has the DNA TGTGCCAGCAGTTACCTGTGCGGGGAGCTGTTTTTT.

This clonotype showed up many times. J is TRBJ2-2 and V is TRBV7-6; D is unclear. The V end was cut by 0 bases, the J end by 5 bases, with 25 bases between. The CDR3 has 20 amino acids. The germline CDR1 and CDR2 sequences are SGHVS and FNYEAQ. The CDR3 bases are TGTGCCAGCAGCTTAGCGGTGGTTCCTAGAGGACCGGTAGAGACCGGGGAGCTGTTTTTT. It translates to CASSLAVVPRGPVETGELFF.

The chain has TRBV30 and TRBJ2-1; D may be TRBD2 (6 bases). The CDR3 consists of 15 residues. Germline values: CDR1 GTSNPN, CDR2 SVGIG (reference sequence). Trimming pared 1 base from V and 2 bases from J, leaving 12 bases between. CDR3 region: CAWSGLTGAYNEQFF. The CDR3 coding sequence is TGTGCCTGGAGTGGACTAACGGGAGCCTACAATGAGCAGTTCTTC.

The chain combines TRBV7-3 with TRBJ2-5; 12 bases fit TRBD2. Trimming took 1 base from V and 1 from J; bases not matched to a gene: 7. Germline values: CDR1 SGHTA, CDR2 FQGTGA. The CDR3 spans 18 residues. The CDR3 loop is CASSLNGRLAGAQETQYF. CDR3 DNA sequence: TGTGCCAGCAGCTTAAATGGACGACTAGCGGGGGCCCAAGAGACCCAGTACTTC.

V and J are TRBV7-9 and TRBJ2-7; D perhaps matches TRBD1 (6 bases). The germline V gene encodes CDR1 SEHNR and CDR2 FQNEAQ (reference sequence). The CDR3 is 14 residues long. The V end lost 5 bases, the J end lost 2 bases, and 13 bases lay between the germline ends. The CDR3 here is CASSPWTEPYEQYF. The CDR3 nucleotides are TGTGCCAGCAGCCCTTGGACAGAGCCCTACGAGCAGTACTTC.

This clonotype has at least ten counts. V gene TRBV7-2 combines with J gene TRBJ2-7; the D gene is possibly TRBD1 (8 bases). The CDR3 covers 15 residues. Germline V CDR1 and CDR2: SGHTA, FQGNSA. The ends were cut back, 1 base at V and 4 bases at J, with 14 bases in the middle. CDR3 protein: CASSLGQGRGYEQYF. The CDR3, as DNA: TGTGCCAGCAGCTTAGGACAGGGGAGGGGGTACGAGCAGTACTTC.

Points on this clonotype: Germline is not matched at one junction end, which may reflect a read error. The V gene is TRBV27, the J gene TRBJ2-1; 9 positions agree with TRBD2. Germline lookup yields CDR1 MNHEY and CDR2 SMNVEV (reference sequence). The CDR3 extends over 15 amino acids. In nucleotides, the CDR3 is TGTGCCAGCGGTTTAGGGCGGGGGGGTCGCAATGAGCAGTTCTTC. Translation: CASGLGRGGRNEQFF.

On this clonotype: The conserved final phenylalanine or tryptophan is absent from the CDR3, which likely points to a read error. The chain carries TRBV3-1 and TRBJ2-7; TRBD1 matches 7 bases. Germline V gene lookup returns CDR1 LGHDT and CDR2 YNNKEL (reference sequence). Trimming cost V 4 bases and J 3 bases; bases outside gene matches: 9. The CDR3 is made up of 15 amino acids. The CDR3: CASSPNTGVRYEQYS. The CDR3 bases are TGTGCCAGCAGCCCCAATACAGGGGTACGCTACGAGCAGTACTCC.